One and the same sample provided the 21 T cell receptor beta chains below, sequenced in a study of metastatic and nonmetastatic thyroid tumors. Before thyroid surgery, none of the patients had received any treatment. TCRdb redid the clone calls on the PCR reads using MiXCR. The sample includes almost 85,000 clones, under 15% of them seen just once. The sequencing sample was made of tumor tissue. The receptors stem from a female donor with papillary thyroid cancer or a benign thyroid nodule (not recorded which). Some clones in this sample may be carry-over from other donors' samples.

There are many counts of this clone. J is TRBJ1-1 and V is TRBV5-1, with a tentative D call TRBD1 (6 bases). CDR3 length: 15 amino acids. The V gene's germline CDR1 is SGHRS and CDR2 YFSETQ. Trimming cost V 6 bases and J 3 bases, with 18 bases left between them. The DNA of the CDR3 is TGCGCCAGCACTGGGCAGGGGATCGAGGACACTGAAGCTTTCTTT. It encodes CASTGQGIEDTEAFF.

This clone came up many times. This same CDR3 is encoded by further DNA sequences in the sample. This chain links TRBV2 with TRBJ1-5; unclear D gene. The germline V and J ends were trimmed by 4 bases and 5 bases, with 9 bases remaining between them. Germline CDR1 is SNHLY and CDR2 is FYNNEI. The CDR3 runs to 13 residues. The CDR3 reads CASSVGTYQPQHF. The CDR3 nucleotides are TGTGCCAGCAGTGTCGGCACCTATCAGCCCCAGCATTTT. The entire variable domain, with the rest obtained from reference TRBV2 and TRBJ1-5, is as follows: EPEVTQTPSHQVTQMGQEVILRCVPISNHLYFYWYRQILGQKVEFLVSFYNNEISEKSEIFDDQFSVERPDGSNFTLKIRSTKLEDSAMYFCASSVGTYQPQHFGDGTRLSIL.

The count of this clone is one. A read error may account for a junction end that differs from germline. The CDR3 bases are TGTGCCAGCAGCCAACTGCAGGCCAAAAACATTCATTACTTC. Its protein product is CASSQLQAKNIHYF. This chain uses TRBV14 with TRBJ2-4; no definite D call. The CDR3 runs to 14 residues. The germline CDR1 and CDR2 sequences are SGHDN and FVKESK. Filled out from reference TRBV14 and TRBJ2-4, the complete variable domain reads EAGVTQFPSHSVIEKGQTVTLRCDPISGHDNLYWYRRVMGKEIKFLLHFVKESKQDESGMPNNRFLAERTGGTYSTLKVQPAELEDSGVYFCASSQLQAKNIHYFGAGTRLSVL.

This clone was detected many times. Other DNA sequences in the sample encode the same CDR3. The chain links TRBV5-5 to TRBJ2-2, with D maybe TRBD2 (5 bases). Per germline, CDR1 SGHKS and CDR2 YYEKEE (reference sequence). Between the trimmed V and J ends, which lost 0 bases and 4 bases, there was a span of 7 bases. The CDR3 totals 14 residues. The CDR3 DNA reads TGTGCCAGCAGCTTGGTTGCGGGCACCGGGGAGCTGTTTTTT. Amino acids: CASSLVAGTGELFF.

In this sample, this clone turned up a few times. The genes are TRBV6-2 or TRBV6-3 and TRBJ2-1; TRBD2 aligns across 8 bases. Looked up from germline, CDR1 is MNHEY and CDR2 is SVGEGT. J gave up 3 bases and V 5 bases, and 9 bases lay outside the gene matches. This CDR3 contains 16 residues. The CDR3 bases are TGTGCCAGCAGTCTTACCGAGACTAGCGTCTACAATGAGCAGTTCTTC. The encoded protein is CASSLTETSVYNEQFF.

This clone has at least ten counts. This sequence joins TRBV20-1 and TRBJ2-7; 10 bases agree with TRBD2. CDR3 size: 20 residues. The V gene end was trimmed by 3 bases and the J gene end by 1 base; junction bases not matched to a gene: 21. CDR1 is DFQATT and CDR2 is SNEGSKA in the germline V gene (reference sequence). CDR3 sequence reads: CSARGLLAGRGGGKSYEQYF. In nucleotides, the CDR3 is TGCAGTGCTAGGGGCCTACTAGCGGGAAGAGGGGGGGGAAAATCCTACGAGCAGTACTTC.

There are many counts of this clone. V usage is TRBV30 and J usage is TRBJ1-2; D is possibly TRBD1 (6 bases). V was cut by 6 bases and J by 6 bases, with 17 bases left in between. CDR1 GTSNPN and CDR2 SVGIG come from the germline V gene (reference sequence). The CDR3 extends over 13 amino acids. The CDR3 DNA sequence: TGTGCCTGCTCGGCGGGGGCGGGAAATGGCTACACCTTC. Residues: CACSAGAGNGYTF.

This clone was seen only a few times. This chain links TRBV11-3 with TRBJ1-2; D uncertain. The germline V gene has CDR1 SGHNT and CDR2 YENEEA. The CDR3 has 15 residues. Trimming stripped 7 bases from V and 4 bases from J, with 19 bases between. This CDR3 reads CASIPPPVAGYGYTF. The DNA of the CDR3 is TGTGCCAGCATCCCCCCCCCCGTGGCAGGCTATGGCTACACCTTC.

As regards this clone: A much larger clonotype is one base distant, so this may be a read error. The chain combines TRBV7-2 with TRBJ1-1; 8 nucleotides line up with TRBD1. Trimming took 1 base from V and 4 from J; bases not matched to a gene: 5. Germline assignment: CDR1 SGHTA and CDR2 FQGNSA. The CDR3 consists of 15 residues. CDR3 protein: CASSLETGAATEAFF. The CDR3, as DNA: TGTGCCAGCAGCTTAGAGACAGGGGCGGCCACTGAAGCTTTCTTT.

This clone was detected many times. The V and J genes are TRBV5-1 and TRBJ2-1, with TRBD1 matching over 9 bases. V gave up 3 bases and J gave up 3 bases; unmatched junction bases: 4. The CDR3 totals 15 residues. The germline V gene encodes CDR1 SGHRS and CDR2 YFSETQ. CDR3 region: CASSSQGANYNEQFF. In nucleotides, the CDR3 is TGCGCCAGCAGCTCACAGGGGGCTAACTACAATGAGCAGTTCTTC.

This clone was detected ten times or more. J is TRBJ2-3 and V is TRBV7-8; D is ambiguous. V lost 1 base to trimming and J lost 11 bases, with 7 bases between them. The length of the CDR3 is 11 residues. The germline gives CDR1 SGHVS, CDR2 FQNEAQ. DNA for the CDR3: TGTGCCAGCAGCTTAGGGGCGGAGCAGTATTTT. It encodes CASSLGAEQYF.

This rearrangement joins TRBV3-1 to TRBJ1-2, with 7 bases matching TRBD1. The CDR3 spans 12 residues. Germline V CDR1 and CDR2: LGHDT, YNNKEL (reference sequence). V trimming: 6 bases; J trimming: 5 bases; junction bases outside the gene matches: 3. The CDR3, as DNA: TGTGCCAGCAGTGGGACAGATTATGGCTACACCTTC. Residues: CASSGTDYGYTF.

A word on this clone: A much larger clone sits a single nucleotide away, making a read error possible. The rearrangement uses TRBV28 and TRBJ2-7; no clear D. Trimming took 5 bases from V and 6 from J, leaving 11 bases between them. Germline V gene sequence: CDR1 MDHEN, CDR2 SYDVKM. The CDR3 extends over 12 amino acids. For the CDR3, the DNA is TGTGCCAGCAGTCCAGTGGGGTGCGAGCAGTACTTC. Its protein product is CASSPVGCEQYF.

This clone has a count of ten or more. The chain couples TRBV15 to TRBJ2-7, with D hard to call. Per germline, CDR1 LNHNV and CDR2 YYDKDF (reference sequence). This CDR3 has 9 amino acids. V was shortened by 9 bases and J by 3 bases, with 3 bases between the two germline ends. CDR3 region: CATDYEQYF. CDR3 bases: TGTGCCACTGACTACGAGCAGTACTTC.

This clone has at least ten counts. This chain links TRBV2 with TRBJ2-7, with 7 nucleotides matching TRBD1. Unmatched junction bases numbered 13, after V lost 6 bases and J lost 5 bases. Per germline, CDR1 SNHLY and CDR2 FYNNEI. This CDR3 is built from 15 residues. CDR3 sequence: CASRPATGYDHEQYF. The CDR3 DNA is TGTGCCAGCAGGCCCGCGACAGGGTACGACCACGAGCAGTACTTC.

With regard to this clone: Its ends do not fully match the called genes, so a read error is possible. The V and J genes are TRBV6-9 and TRBJ1-1; D not certain. CDR1 is MNHGY and CDR2 is SVAAGI in the germline V gene. This CDR3 spans 12 amino acids. The CDR3 nucleotides read TGTGCAAGCAGTTGCAGGTCAGGTGAAGCTTTCTTT. Amino acids: CASSCRSGEAFF.

This clone came up many times. The chain is built from TRBV24-1 and TRBJ2-2; possibly TRBD1 for D (5 bases). Between the trimmed V and J ends, which lost 4 bases and 0 bases, there was a span of 11 bases. There are 16 residues in the CDR3. Germline V gene lookup returns CDR1 KGHDR and CDR2 SFDVKD. CDR3 sequence: CATSELRTSNTGELFF. DNA for the CDR3: TGTGCCACCAGTGAATTAAGGACATCGAACACCGGGGAGCTGTTTTTT.

This clone was detected only a few times. The rearrangement joins TRBV29-1 to TRBJ2-1; a weak D match, TRBD1 (6 bases). V lost 6 bases and J 3 bases, leaving 15 bases between the germline ends. The CDR3 extends over 14 amino acids. Germline V gene data show CDR1 as SQVTM and CDR2 as ANQGSEA. CDR3 in amino acids: CSVQRGWVYNEQFF. The CDR3 DNA is TGCAGCGTCCAAAGGGGGTGGGTCTACAATGAGCAGTTCTTC.

In its sample, this clone was seen a few times. This chain uses TRBV12-3 or TRBV12-4 with TRBJ2-3, with TRBD2 identical over 10 bases. The V gene end was trimmed by 6 bases and the J gene end by 1 base; junction bases not matched to a gene: 13. CDR3 length: 18 residues. The CDR3 sequence is CASRVGTSALLGTDTQYF. The CDR3 coding sequence is TGTGCCAGCAGGGTGGGGACTAGCGCCTTACTCGGCACAGATACGCAGTATTTT.

This clone was counted at least ten times. The chain combines TRBV7-2 with TRBJ1-5, with D maybe TRBD1 (5 bases). The CDR3 loop spans 13 amino acids. Trimming removed 1 base from V and 5 bases from J, with 6 bases in between. Germline assignment: CDR1 SGHTA and CDR2 FQGNSA. The CDR3: CASSLVQDQPQHF. The CDR3 nucleotides read TGTGCCAGCAGCTTAGTACAGGATCAGCCCCAGCATTTT.

This clone turned up a few times. The chain joins TRBV11-3 to TRBJ2-4, with TRBD1 matching 10 bases. This CDR3 contains 18 residues. Germline-derived CDR1 and CDR2 are SGHNT and YENEEA. V gave up 6 bases and J gave up 1 base; unmatched junction bases: 12. The CDR3 region has the DNA TGTGCCAGCAGTACCGGGACAGGGGCATGGGTGGCCAAAAACATTCAGTACTTC. It specifies CASSTGTGAWVAKNIQYF. Full variable domain (missing parts from reference TRBV11-3 and TRBJ2-4): EAGVVQSPRYKIIEKKQPVAFWCNPISGHNTLYWYLQNLGQGPELLIRYENEEAVDDSQLPKDRFSAERLKGVDSTLKIQPAELGDSAVYLCASSTGTGAWVAKNIQYFGAGTRLSVL.